The rows below give T cell receptor beta chains drawn from one sample of a study of T-cell reconstitution after alpha-beta-depleted transplantation in children. In TCRdb, the PCR reads were re-called with MiXCR into one record per CDR3 protein. Here the sample spans some 490,000 distinct CDR3 sequences, about an eighth being singletons. The specimen comprised PBMCs from the stem cell graft donor, sampled from the stem cell graft. The receptors originated from a human donor who donated a stem cell graft to a child with combined immunodeficiency. The CDR3 runs from the conserved cysteine through the conserved F or W. A D gene is named only where the DNA matches it firmly. Only some rows state a clone size, as once, few, many or a class for expanded clones.

TRBV6-5	TRBJ2-5	TRBD2	.	TGTGCCAGCAGTTACTCGTCGAGTGGGAGGGTAGGGACCCAGTACTTC	CASSYSSSGRVGTQYF
TRBV27	TRBJ2-1	.	few	TGTGCCAGCACCGGAACGTCACCCTCCTACAATGAGCAGTTCTTC	CASTGTSPSYNEQFF
TRBV20-1	TRBJ2-7	.	few	TGCAGTGCTAGAGATGAGGGGAGAGCCTACGAGCAGTACTTC	CSARDEGRAYEQYF
TRBV20-1	TRBJ2-5	TRBD2	.	TGCAGTGCCCTACTAGCGGACAAAGAGACCCAGTACTTC	CSALLADKETQYF
TRBV30	TRBJ2-1	.	many	TGTGCCTGGAGTTCGCCATCACCTGAGCAGTTCTTC	CAWSSPSPEQFF
TRBV7-9	TRBJ1-2	.	.	TGTGCCAGCAGCGCGAACATAAACTATGGCTACACCTTC	CASSANINYGYTF
TRBV20-1	TRBJ2-5	TRBD2	.	TGCAGTGCGTCAACCGATAGCGGGGGGATGGAGACCCAGTACTTC	CSASTDSGGMETQYF
TRBV29-1	TRBJ1-1	.	many	TGCAGCGTTGAAGGGGGGGCATTAAACACTGAAGCTTTCTTT	CSVEGGALNTEAFF
TRBV27	TRBJ2-7	.	few	TGTGCCAGCAGTTTATGGGGTCCGAGCTCCTACGAGCAGTACTTC	CASSLWGPSSYEQYF
TRBV29-1	TRBJ2-1	.	.	TGCAGCGTTGCTAGCGTTAATTACAATGAGCAGTTCTTC	CSVASVNYNEQFF
TRBV7-8	TRBJ1-4	.	few	TGTGCCAGCAGCCATATTGGTGGGGGGAGGACTAATGAAAAACTGTTTTTT	CASSHIGGGRTNEKLFF
TRBV30	TRBJ2-1	.	.	TGTGCCTCGAGTCGGGACTCACGATTGGGCGAGCAGTTCTTC	CASSRDSRLGEQFF
TRBV6-1	TRBJ1-6	.	.	TGTGCCAGCAGTCCAACCCAGCGACCTAATTCACCCCTCCACTTT	CASSPTQRPNSPLHF
TRBV10-1	TRBJ2-7	TRBD1	.	TGCGCCAGCAGGGGGAATTGGACAGGGTCGTACGAGCAGTACTTC	CASRGNWTGSYEQYF
TRBV5-1	TRBJ2-5	.	.	TGCGCCAGCAGCTTGGAGGGAGTCCAAGAGACCCAGTACTTC	CASSLEGVQETQYF
TRBV20-1	TRBJ2-1	TRBD2	.	TGCAGTGCTAGACCCGTAGCGGGAGGCCGGATTGGGGGGTTCTTC	CSARPVAGGRIGGFF
TRBV9	TRBJ2-1	TRBD2	.	TGTGCCAGCAGCGTTAGCGGGAGCGTCAATGAGCAGTTCTTC	CASSVSGSVNEQFF
TRBV3-1	TRBJ2-3	.	.	TGTGCCAGCAGCCGGCGGCGAGACGGCACAGATACGCAGTATTTT	CASSRRRDGTDTQYF
TRBV7-2	TRBJ2-7	TRBD1	once	TGTGCCAGCAGCGCGGCCGGGACAGGGATCGAGCAGTACTTC	CASSAAGTGIEQYF
TRBV29-1	TRBJ1-1	.	many	TGCAGCGTTAGGCGACAGGCTGAAGCTTTCTTT	CSVRRQAEAFF
TRBV5-1	TRBJ2-3	.	few	TGCGCCAGCAGCTTGGGAGCTGGAGGCGGATACACAGATACGCAGTATTTT	CASSLGAGGGYTDTQYF
TRBV20-1	TRBJ2-3	.	many	TGCAGTGCTAGAGATCTGAGTAGCACAGATACGCAGTATTTT	CSARDLSSTDTQYF
TRBV13	TRBJ1-1	.	.	TGTGCCAGCAGCATGGGACACTTCAGCGTCGCTTTCTTT	CASSMGHFSVAFF
TRBV15	TRBJ2-7	TRBD1	few	TGTGCCACCAGCAGAGATCAAGGGGGTCACAGGGGTTACGAGCAGTACTTC	CATSRDQGGHRGYEQYF
TRBV12-3/TRBV12-4	TRBJ1-1	.	.	TGTGCCAGCTTCCCCGGGCACACGAACACTGAAGCTTTCTTT	CASFPGHTNTEAFF
TRBV7-8	TRBJ2-1	.	.	TGTGCCAGCAGCCTGACAGTCCACAATGAGCAGTTCTTC	CASSLTVHNEQFF
TRBV20-1	TRBJ2-4	TRBD2	few	TGCAGTGCTAGAGGGCTAGCGGGGAGAGAAATAGCCAAAAACATTCAGTACTTC	CSARGLAGREIAKNIQYF
TRBV28	TRBJ1-5	.	.	TGTGCCAGCAGTTTATCACCCCAGCCCCAGCATTTT	CASSLSPQPQHF
TRBV4-2	TRBJ2-1	.	many	TGTGCCAGCAGCCAAGATGCCGGGGCCAACAATGAGCAGTTCTTC	CASSQDAGANNEQFF
TRBV6-1	TRBJ1-5	.	few	TGTGCCAGCAGTACGACAGTAGGCAATCAGCCCCAGCATTTT	CASSTTVGNQPQHF
TRBV4-2	TRBJ1-5	.	many	TGTGCCAGCAGCCAAGAACAGGGTGTTTATCAGCCCCAGCATTTT	CASSQEQGVYQPQHF
TRBV12-3/TRBV12-4	TRBJ2-1	.	few	TGTGCCAGCAGTCCTCGGAACGATGAGCAGTTCTTC	CASSPRNDEQFF
TRBV7-9	TRBJ2-2	.	.	TGTGCCAGCAGGACCGGGGAGCTGTTTTTT	CASRTGELFF
TRBV6-2/TRBV6-3	TRBJ2-3	TRBD2	many	TGTGCCAGCAGTTACAGTAGCGGGAGGGCCACAGATACGCAGTATTTT	CASSYSSGRATDTQYF
TRBV7-7	TRBJ2-5	.	.	TGTGCTAGCAGCTTATCAGGGCCCCAAGAGACCCAGTACTTC	CASSLSGPQETQYF
TRBV5-1	TRBJ2-1	.	few	TGCGCCAGCAGCCCCGGTGACCTAGTTGAGCAGTTCTTC	CASSPGDLVEQFF
TRBV24-1	TRBJ1-2	.	few	TGTGCCACCAGTGATTACAGGTCCCCGGGGAGTGGCTACACCTTC	CATSDYRSPGSGYTF
TRBV5-1	TRBJ2-1	TRBD1	many	TGCGCCAGCAGCCACGGGACAGGGGGCTTGAATGAGCAGTTCTTC	CASSHGTGGLNEQFF
TRBV6-9	TRBJ2-1	.	.	TGTGCCAGCAGTCTCCCGCGCTCCTACAATGAGCAGTTCTTC	CASSLPRSYNEQFF
TRBV6-1	TRBJ1-5	TRBD1	few	TGTGCCAGCACCAAGGGACAGATCAATCAGCCCCAGCATTTT	CASTKGQINQPQHF
TRBV20-1	TRBJ2-1	TRBD2	.	TGCAGTGCCGACGGGACTAGAAGGGGTGAGCAGTTCTTC	CSADGTRRGEQFF
TRBV24-1	TRBJ2-2	TRBD1	few	TGTGCCACCAGTGAGTTCGGGACAGAGAACACCGGGGAGCTGTTTTTT	CATSEFGTENTGELFF
TRBV18	TRBJ2-7	.	.	TGTGCCAGCTCACCAGGCCAGGGGGACTCCCACGAGCAGTACTTC	CASSPGQGDSHEQYF
TRBV11-3	TRBJ2-2	.	.	TGTGCCAGCAGCCTATACGCGATTGGGGTGAACACCGGGGAGCTGTTTTTT	CASSLYAIGVNTGELFF
TRBV4-2	TRBJ2-3	TRBD1	many	TGTGCCAGCAGCCAAGATCCGGGACAGGGGACAGATACGCAGTATTTT	CASSQDPGQGTDTQYF
TRBV20-1	TRBJ2-5	.	few	TGCAGTGCCCCGGCCTTACGGGTCCGGACCCAGTACTTC	CSAPALRVRTQYF
TRBV29-1	TRBJ2-6	TRBD1	.	TGCAGCGTTGGTCACAGGGGGATCTTTGGCGGGGCCAACGTCCTGACTTTC	CSVGHRGIFGGANVLTF
TRBV29-1	TRBJ2-3	TRBD1	many	TGCAGCGTCGGACAGGCGAGCACAGATACGCAGTATTTT	CSVGQASTDTQYF
TRBV5-6	TRBJ2-7	.	few	TGTGCCAGCAGCAGAATGACAGGATACTACGAGCAGTACTTC	CASSRMTGYYEQYF
TRBV6-5	TRBJ1-1	TRBD1	.	TGTGCCAGCAGTTCCAGACAGGGGGCGAACACTGAAGCTTTCTTT	CASSSRQGANTEAFF
TRBV12-3/TRBV12-4	TRBJ1-6	TRBD1	many	TGTGCCAGCAGTCCCGGGACAGGGGTTTCACCCCTCCACTTT	CASSPGTGVSPLHF
TRBV5-1	TRBJ2-3	.	many	TGCGCCAGCAGCAGGGAACGCACAGATACGCAGTATTTT	CASSRERTDTQYF
TRBV20-1	TRBJ2-5	TRBD2	.	TGCAGTGCTAGAGATGCGGGAGAGTTGGAGACCCAGTACTTC	CSARDAGELETQYF